This T cell receptor (beta chain) comes out of a study of technical replicates of blood from a handful of donors. This CDR3 contains 13 residues. Between the trimmed V and J ends, which lost 7 bases and 7 bases, there was a span of 16 bases. Germline V lookup: CDR1 WSHSY, CDR2 SAAADI. The table came from immunoSEQ multiplex PCR; TCRdb's copy has only in-frame clones and leaves some out. Seen here are about 100,000 clones, under 97% observed once, and the top ten hold around 0.24%. The rearrangement joins TRBV10-2 to TRBJ2-5; the D gene is possibly TRBD1 (5 bases). This TCR came from a human donor in good health. The sample consisted of T cells isolated from PBMCs. The CDR3 DNA sequence: TGCGCCAGCAATAGCCAGGGCCTGAGGACCCAGTACTTC. Translated, it gives CASNSQGLRTQYF.